Below, 21 T cell receptor beta chains from the same sample are listed, as sequenced in a study of OX40 agonist ivuxolimab in advanced cancers. Data came from immunoSEQ multiplex PCR; TCRdb stores just in-frame clones and leaves some out. The sample records fewer than 100,000 clones, about 80% being singletons. The specimen was CD4+ or CD8+ T cells sorted from blood, collected in a trial of the OX40 agonist ivuxolimab. These receptors were collected from an adult with an advanced solid tumor such as melanoma, head and neck, liver or kidney cancer.

The rearrangement joins TRBV18 to TRBJ1-1; no clear D gene. Trimming left V 2 bases short and J 3 bases short, with 10 bases between. The CDR3 has 14 residues. Germline CDR1 KGHSH, CDR2 LQKENI. The CDR3 bases are TGTGCCAGCTCACCAGCCCCCGGTGACACTGAAGCTTTCTTT. Translated, it gives CASSPAPGDTEAFF.

The J gene is TRBJ2-3, the V gene TRBV4-2, with 8 bases matching TRBD2. After removal of 1 base from V and 2 bases from J, the junction contained 5 bases not matched to a gene. CDR3 length: 16 amino acids. The germline gives CDR1 LGHNA, CDR2 YNFKEQ. The CDR3 region is CASSQGYGRDTDTQYF. In DNA form, the CDR3 reads TGTGCCAGCAGCCAAGGTTACGGGAGGGACACAGATACGCAGTATTTT.

This clone came up once. The chain joins TRBV27 to TRBJ2-1; 7 positions agree with TRBD2. CDR1 and CDR2 (germline): MNHEY, SMNVEV (reference sequence). Unmatched junction bases numbered 17, after V lost 3 bases and J lost 9 bases. CDR3 length: 17 residues. CDR3 DNA sequence: TGTGCCAGCAGTTTCTCCGCCGGGCCTTCTGGGGGGGGTGAGCAGTTCTTC. Translation gives CASSFSAGPSGGGEQFF.

V gene TRBV5-1 combines with J gene TRBJ2-3, with D maybe TRBD2 (6 bases). Germline V gives CDR1 SGHRS, CDR2 YFSETQ. Trimming left V 3 bases short and J 0 bases short, with 8 bases between. This CDR3 is 14 amino acids long. The CDR3 sequence is CASSWGDSTDTQYF. CDR3 DNA sequence: TGCGCCAGCAGCTGGGGGGACAGCACAGATACGCAGTATTTT.

The V and J genes are TRBV19 and TRBJ1-5; tentatively, D is TRBD1 (5 bases). The V gene's germline CDR1 is LNHDA and CDR2 SQIVND (reference sequence). V lost 5 bases and J 1 base, leaving 9 bases between the germline ends. CDR3 length: 14 amino acids. The CDR3 spells CASSEGTSNQPQHF. The CDR3 nucleotides read TGTGCCAGTAGTGAGGGGACGAGCAATCAGCCCCAGCATTTT.

The V and J genes are TRBV19 and TRBJ1-1; D gene uncertain. Deletions cut 3 bases from V and 5 bases from J, with 13 bases between. Looked up from germline, CDR1 is LNHDA and CDR2 is SQIVND (reference sequence). CDR3 size: 14 residues. CDR3 region: CASSIGGPPTEAFF. The DNA of the CDR3 is TGTGCCAGTAGTATTGGAGGACCTCCAACTGAAGCTTTCTTT.

The CDR3 loop reads CSVVSGAGEQYF. CDR3 in DNA: TGCAGCGTTGTGTCGGGGGCCGGCGAGCAGTACTTC. V and J are TRBV29-1 and TRBJ2-7; D may match TRBD1 or TRBD2 (6 bases each). Germline-derived CDR1 and CDR2 are SQVTM and ANQGSEA. With 4 bases removed from V and 6 bases from J, the gap between germline ends came to 13 bases. This CDR3 contains 12 residues.

In its sample, this clone was seen a few times. This chain connects TRBV5-1 to TRBJ1-5; D is unresolved. V gave up 1 base and J gave up 5 bases, with 7 bases separating them. The CDR3 covers 13 residues. The germline gives CDR1 SGHRS, CDR2 YFSETQ. CDR3 in DNA: TGCGCCAGCAGCTTGACAGCTGATCAGCCCCAGCATTTT. Translating it yields CASSLTADQPQHF. The whole variable domain, filled in from reference TRBV5-1 and TRBJ1-5, reads KAGVTQTPRYLIKTRGQQVTLSCSPISGHRSVSWYQQTPGQGLQFLFEYFSETQRNKGNFPGRFSGRQFSNSRSEMNVSTLELGDSALYLCASSLTADQPQHFGDGTRLSIL.

This clone turned up a few times. This chain joins TRBV19 and TRBJ2-1; 9 bases match TRBD2. With 11 bases clipped from V and 4 bases from J, the junction kept 9 bases outside the gene matches. The CDR3 spans 14 residues. Germline CDR1 reads LNHDA; CDR2 reads SQIVND (reference sequence). The CDR3 DNA follows: TGTGCCTCAATAGCGGGAGCAGGGTACAATGAGCAGTTCTTC. Its translation: CASIAGAGYNEQFF. Variable domain in full (rest from reference TRBV19 and TRBJ2-1): DGGITQSPKYLFRKEGQNVTLSCEQNLNHDAMYWYRQDPGQGLRLIYYSQIVNDFQKGDIAEGYSVSREKKESFPLTVTSAQKNPTAFYLCASIAGAGYNEQFFGPGTRLTVL.

The chain employs TRBV10-1 and TRBJ1-1, with D unresolved. This CDR3 is 13 amino acids long. Looked up from germline, CDR1 is WNHNN and CDR2 is SYGVQD (reference sequence). Trimming left V 0 bases short and J 5 bases short, with 7 bases between. In nucleotides, the CDR3 is TGCGCCAGCAGTGAGTCTAGGGCGACTGAAGCTTTCTTT. This codes for CASSESRATEAFF.

V and J are TRBV5-1 and TRBJ2-5; D is unresolved. The germline gives CDR1 SGHRS, CDR2 YFSETQ. V gave up 0 bases and J gave up 2 bases, with 8 bases separating them. This CDR3 contains 14 residues. The chain's CDR3 is CASSLAGRQETQYF. CDR3 DNA sequence: TGCGCCAGCAGCTTGGCCGGCAGACAAGAGACCCAGTACTTC.

This clone was counted once. The V gene is TRBV30, the J gene TRBJ2-5, with D uncertain. V was trimmed by 4 bases and J by 3 bases, leaving 12 bases between them. CDR1 GTSNPN and CDR2 SVGIG come from the germline V gene (reference sequence). The CDR3 has 13 residues. The CDR3 sequence: CAWTRSAKETQYF. For the CDR3, the DNA is TGTGCCTGGACTCGGTCGGCGAAAGAGACCCAGTACTTC. The full variable domain, completed using reference TRBV30 and TRBJ2-5, is SQTIHQWPATLVQPVGSPLSLECTVEGTSNPNLYWYRQAAGRGLQLLFYSVGIGQISSEVPQNLSASRPQDRQFILSSKKLLLSDSGFYLCAWTRSAKETQYFGPGTRLLVL.

The genes are TRBV6-1 and TRBJ2-7; D gene uncertain. Trimming took 4 bases from V and 3 from J, leaving 7 bases between them. The CDR3 runs 12 residues. The V gene's germline CDR1 is MNHNS and CDR2 SASEGT. The CDR3, as DNA: TGTGCCAGCAGTGTACTCGGCTACGAGCAGTACGTC. Translating gives CASSVLGYEQYV.

V gene TRBV28 combines with J gene TRBJ2-7; 12 nucleotides match TRBD2. Germline V gives CDR1 MDHEN, CDR2 SYDVKM. The CDR3 is 15 residues long. Germline trimming cut 6 bases from V and 2 bases from J; bases unmatched to any gene: 5. In DNA form, the CDR3 reads TGTGCCAGCAGCCCAGGACTAGCGGGACCCTACGAGCAGTACTTC. This codes for CASSPGLAGPYEQYF.

V and J are TRBV5-1 and TRBJ2-3; unclear D gene. Germline assignment: CDR1 SGHRS and CDR2 YFSETQ. Trimming shortened V by 0 bases and J by 1 base, and 6 bases separated the two germline ends. The length of the CDR3 is 14 residues. This chain's CDR3 is CASSLALRTDTQYF. The CDR3 DNA reads TGCGCCAGCAGCTTGGCCTTACGCACAGATACGCAGTATTTT.

The chain is built from TRBV7-2 and TRBJ1-4; 10 positions agree with TRBD1. There are 15 residues in the CDR3. J gave up 7 bases and V 3 bases, and 5 bases lay outside the gene matches. The V gene's germline CDR1 is SGHTA and CDR2 FQGNSA. CDR3 protein: CASSFAGTGVEKLFF. The CDR3 DNA reads TGTGCCAGCAGCTTTGCCGGGACAGGGGTTGAAAAACTGTTTTTT.

The chain employs TRBV5-1 and TRBJ2-2; 11 positions agree with TRBD1. The CDR3 is 17 residues long. V lost 4 bases, J lost 4 bases, and 9 bases stayed unmatched. Looked up from germline, CDR1 is SGHRS and CDR2 is YFSETQ. The CDR3 DNA follows: TGCGCCAGCAGCACCGGACAGGGGGCGTCTGCCACCGGGGAGCTGTTTTTT. This sequence encodes CASSTGQGASATGELFF.

V usage is TRBV5-1 and J usage is TRBJ1-5; TRBD1 agrees at 7 bases. The CDR3 is made up of 15 amino acids. V lost 3 bases and J lost 0; bases outside the gene matches: 3. CDR1 and CDR2 from the germline V gene are SGHRS and YFSETQ. The CDR3 nucleotides are TGCGCCAGCAGCTCCACAGGGGATAGCAATCAGCCCCAGCATTTT. Protein product: CASSSTGDSNQPQHF.

The CDR3 bases are TGCGCCAGCAGCTTGGGGACTAGCACAGATACGCAGTATTTT. This sequence encodes CASSLGTSTDTQYF. The V call is TRBV5-1, the J call TRBJ2-3; a weak D match, TRBD2 (5 bases). V lost 0 bases and J 0 bases, leaving 5 bases between the germline ends. Germline CDR1 SGHRS, CDR2 YFSETQ. The CDR3 extends over 14 amino acids.

The rearrangement joins TRBV7-3 to TRBJ2-2; 8 nucleotides agree with TRBD2. Per germline, CDR1 SGHTA and CDR2 FQGTGA. The V gene end was trimmed by 5 bases and the J gene end by 7 bases; junction bases not matched to a gene: 6. CDR3 length: 14 residues. CDR3 region: CASSPGLVGGELFF. DNA for the CDR3: TGTGCCAGCAGCCCGGGACTAGTTGGCGGGGAGCTGTTTTTT. Using reference TRBV7-3 and TRBJ2-2 for the parts outside the CDR3, the full variable domain is GAGVSQTPSNKVTEKGKYVELRCDPISGHTALYWYRQSLGQGPEFLIYFQGTGAADDSGLPNDRFFAVRPEGSVSTLKIQRTERGDSAVYLCASSPGLVGGELFFGEGSRLTVL.

The chain couples TRBV5-1 to TRBJ2-3, with 7 bases matching TRBD2. V dropped 4 bases and J dropped 5; count of bases not matched to a gene: 16. Germline loops: CDR1 SGHRS, CDR2 YFSETQ. This CDR3 spans 17 amino acids. CDR3 DNA sequence: TGCGCCAGCAGCAAACGACTACTAGCGACGACCCAAGATACGCAGTATTTT. This translates into CASSKRLLATTQDTQYF.